This TCR beta chain was identified during a study of beta chain features in type 1 diabetes. General study findings and limits: The study found moderately but significantly shorter TCRB CDR3s in all four CD4+ subsets of Type 1 diabetes patients.

Expressed TCRB transcripts were sequenced because the isolated RNA had all been reverse transcribed beforehand. Sequencing was performed with immunoSEQ multiplex PCR; in TCRdb, only in-frame clones are kept and a portion is missing. The table shows a few hundred thousand clones, with about 14% occurring only once. In the case of this clone: Antigen specificity is unknown. At one end the junction does not follow the germline gene, possibly because of a read error.

CDR3 length: 13 residues. Germline assignment: CDR1 LNHDA and CDR2 SQIVND (reference sequence). This chain joins TRBV19 and TRBJ2-3; 8 bases are a match to TRBD2. Specimen: naive CD4+ T cells from blood. This receptor was identified in a woman between 18 and 29 years old with type 1 diabetes. The CDR3 region has the DNA TGTGCCAGTAGTATGCGAGGAGCGGGAGCTAAGCATTTT. This sequence encodes CASSMRGAGAKHF.